The rows below give T cell receptor beta chains drawn from one sample of a study of cytomegalovirus exposure and HLA in healthy donors. Method: immunoSEQ multiplex PCR; TCRdb's copy keeps in-frame clones and lacks some. The sample includes 150,000 to 200,000 clones, around three quarters of them seen just once. The sequenced sample consisted of PBMCs. The origin of the receptors is a man aged 30 to 39 in good health and CMV-seronegative. CDR3s include the opening cysteine and the closing phenylalanine or tryptophan. D genes are given only for firm matches. Clone size is shown for a subset of rows, as once, few, many or a class of expanded clone.

len	d_gene	v_gene	abundance	j_gene	CDR3aa	CDR3nt
15	-	TRBV19	few	TRBJ2-6	CASTNSRSGANVLTF	TGTGCCAGTACGAACAGCCGCTCTGGGGCCAACGTCCTGACTTTC
12	-	TRBV19	-	TRBJ1-2	CASHDSPYGYTF	TGTGCCAGTCATGACAGCCCCTATGGCTACACCTTC
15	-	TRBV5-1	few	TRBJ1-3	CASSFGSTSGNTIYF	TGCGCCAGCAGCTTCGGGAGCACCTCTGGAAACACCATATATTTT
9	-	TRBV25-1	-	TRBJ2-7	CARTNEQYF	TGTGCCAGAACTAACGAGCAGTACTTC
17	TRBD2	TRBV29-1	-	TRBJ2-7	CSVGGLTSGSLLYEQYF	TGCAGCGTTGGGGGGCTCACTAGCGGGAGTCTTTTATACGAGCAGTACTTC
16	TRBD1	TRBV5-6	few	TRBJ2-7	CASSGLRYRGTYEQYF	TGTGCCAGCAGTGGCCTGCGGTACAGGGGAACCTACGAGCAGTACTTC
14	TRBD1	TRBV10-1	-	TRBJ1-1	CASRPGQGGTEAFF	TGCGCCAGCAGGCCCGGACAGGGGGGCACTGAAGCTTTCTTT
15	TRBD1	TRBV29-1	-	TRBJ1-2	CSVEDLFRGIYGYTF	TGCAGCGTTGAAGATCTCTTCAGGGGGATCTATGGCTACACCTTC
13	-	TRBV5-1	-	TRBJ2-7	CASSFLPAYEQYF	TGCGCCAGCAGCTTCCTCCCCGCCTACGAGCAGTACTTC
15	TRBD1	TRBV10-2	-	TRBJ1-4	CASSPGQGLNEKLFF	TGCGCCAGCAGTCCCGGACAGGGGCTTAATGAAAAACTGTTTTTT
15	-	TRBV27	-	TRBJ1-5	CASSFQVHSNQPQHF	TGTGCCAGCAGTTTCCAGGTACATAGCAATCAGCCCCAGCATTTT
14	TRBD2	TRBV27	-	TRBJ2-1	CASRIAGVINEQFF	TGTGCCAGCAGAATAGCGGGAGTTATCAATGAGCAGTTCTTC
16	TRBD1	TRBV5-6	-	TRBJ2-3	CASSRAHRGRVDTQYF	TGTGCCAGCAGCCGAGCTCACAGGGGGCGGGTAGATACGCAGTATTTT
13	-	TRBV6-5	-	TRBJ1-2	CASSATRRGGYTF	TGTGCCAGCAGTGCCACAAGGAGGGGTGGCTACACCTTC
16	-	TRBV12-5	few	TRBJ2-2	CASGPPGISNTGELFF	TGTGCTAGTGGCCCTCCCGGGATATCGAACACCGGGGAGCTGTTTTTT
16	TRBD2	TRBV2	-	TRBJ2-5	CASSEGVAGGQETQYF	TGTGCCAGCAGTGAAGGGGTAGCGGGAGGACAAGAGACCCAGTACTTC
15	TRBD2	TRBV28	-	TRBJ2-1	CASPPSGRLLHEQFF	TGTGCCAGCCCCCCTAGCGGGAGATTACTCCATGAGCAGTTCTTC
15	TRBD1	TRBV6-1	few	TRBJ1-1	CASPGTEYMNTEAFF	TGTGCCAGCCCGGGGACAGAGTATATGAACACTGAAGCTTTCTTT
16	TRBD1	TRBV2	-	TRBJ2-1	CASSHPGGVSYNEQFF	TGTGCCAGCAGCCATCCAGGGGGCGTTTCCTACAATGAGCAGTTCTTC
16	-	TRBV5-1	-	TRBJ2-7	CASSSTPGTTSYEQYF	TGCGCCAGCAGCTCAACTCCCGGGACAACCTCCTACGAGCAGTACTTC
16	TRBD1	TRBV10-3	-	TRBJ2-7	CAISEKSRGSSYEQYF	TGTGCCATCAGTGAGAAGTCCAGGGGGAGCTCCTACGAGCAGTACTTC
14	-	TRBV19	once	TRBJ1-1	CASRNDRSATEAFF	TGTGCCAGTAGAAACGACAGGTCGGCCACTGAAGCTTTCTTT
13	-	TRBV15	once	TRBJ2-7	CATSRIPSYEQYF	TGTGCCACCAGCAGAATTCCCTCTTACGAGCAGTACTTC
15	TRBD1	TRBV10-1	-	TRBJ2-7	CASSENETGGRRQYF	TGCGCCAGCAGTGAGAATGAGACAGGGGGCCGTAGGCAGTACTTC
13	-	TRBV19	once	TRBJ2-7	CASSMRSGSEQYF	TGTGCCAGTAGTATGCGTTCAGGGTCCGAGCAGTACTTC
18	TRBD2	TRBV5-1	few	TRBJ2-5	CASSLDGTSGIILGEQYF	TGCGCCAGCAGCCTGGATGGGACTAGCGGGATAATTTTGGGAGAGCAGTACTTC
13	-	TRBV5-1	few	TRBJ2-7	CASSSSLTYEQYF	TGCGCCAGCAGCTCAAGTCTAACCTACGAGCAGTACTTC
14	-	TRBV7-9	-	TRBJ2-1	CASSLEWDNNEQFF	TGTGCCAGCAGCTTAGAATGGGACAATAATGAGCAGTTCTTC
12	TRBD1	TRBV27	-	TRBJ2-1	CASSSTGYEQFF	TGTGCCAGCAGTTCGACAGGGTATGAGCAGTTCTTC
13	TRBD1	TRBV30	-	TRBJ2-3	CAWDDEGADTQYF	TGTGCCTGGGATGACGAGGGGGCGGATACGCAGTATTTT
12	-	TRBV10-3	few	TRBJ2-7	CAISDLGYEQYF	TGTGCCATCAGTGACCTCGGGTACGAGCAGTACTTC
14	-	TRBV5-6	-	TRBJ2-7	CASSLGQLTYEQYF	TGTGCCAGCAGCTTGGGACAGCTAACCTACGAGCAGTACTTC
15	TRBD2	TRBV4-1	-	TRBJ2-7	CASRDSSGSIYEQYF	TGCGCCAGCAGGGACTCTAGCGGGAGTATCTACGAGCAGTACTTC
15	-	TRBV6-5	few	TRBJ2-2	CASRILESNTGELFF	TGTGCCAGCAGGATACTAGAATCGAACACCGGGGAGCTGTTTTTT
14	-	TRBV27	-	TRBJ1-5	CASSFSGLDQPQHF	TGTGCCAGCAGTTTTAGCGGTTTAGACCAGCCCCAGCATTTT
18	-	TRBV11-2	-	TRBJ2-4	CASSLDLGRGQGKNIQYF	TGTGCCAGCAGCTTAGATCTGGGGCGGGGGCAGGGCAAAAACATTCAGTACTTC
15	-	TRBV4-2	-	TRBJ1-2	CASSQDGTGFYGYTF	TGTGCCAGCAGCCAAGATGGAACAGGATTCTATGGCTACACCTTC
16	TRBD1	TRBV11-2	-	TRBJ2-5	CASSGTGTGDWETQYF	TGTGCCAGCAGCGGTACCGGGACAGGGGATTGGGAGACCCAGTACTTC
16	TRBD1	TRBV2	-	TRBJ1-2	CASRLSGDRGPDGYTF	TGTGCCAGCAGACTATCCGGGGACAGGGGGCCAGATGGCTACACCTTC
18	TRBD2	TRBV4-2	-	TRBJ2-7	CASSQDGRTSGRLDEQYF	TGTGCCAGCAGCCAAGACGGCAGGACTAGCGGGAGGTTAGACGAGCAGTACTTC
15	TRBD1	TRBV27	-	TRBJ2-3	CASSSDPTGGNTQYF	TGTGCCAGCAGCTCGGACCCCACAGGGGGTAATACGCAGTATTTT
13	-	TRBV6-5	once	TRBJ2-5	CASSLASEETQYF	TGTGCCAGCAGTTTGGCTAGCGAGGAGACCCAGTACTTC